Sequencing of this T cell receptor (beta chain) was carried out in a study of T cells in Graves' hyperthyroidism and ophthalmopathy. This clonotype was picked up many times. Antigen unknown. RNA transcripts yielded amplified TCR beta CDR3 regions. A set of HTBI primers served as the primers for a first-round RT-PCR of the TCR CDR3. TCRdb reprocessed the multiplex PCR reads with MiXCR, giving one entry per CDR3 protein. The sample yields some 760,000 distinct CDR3 sequences, 12% to 15% seen once. Lactation, pregnancy, other autoimmune disease or uncontrolled infection led to exclusion of patients. Every diagnosis used clinical symptoms, serum thyroxine and TRAb, thyroid ultrasound and orbital computed tomography. The PBMCs had their origin in 10 ml of fresh peripheral blood. Notes on the study in general: Among thyroid clonotypes expanded above 0.001, most also appeared in blood.

CDR3 length: 14 residues. The V gene lost 2 bases and the J gene lost 4 bases, with 9 bases spanning the gap. Per germline, CDR1 SEHNR and CDR2 FQNEAQ (reference sequence). The receptor was isolated from a woman younger than 30 with Graves' hyperthyroidism. This chain links TRBV7-9 with TRBJ2-1; D gene uncertain. Source material: blood. The CDR3 here is CASSLTPIYNEQFF. The CDR3, as DNA: TGTGCCAGCAGCTTAACCCCAATATACAATGAGCAGTTCTTC.